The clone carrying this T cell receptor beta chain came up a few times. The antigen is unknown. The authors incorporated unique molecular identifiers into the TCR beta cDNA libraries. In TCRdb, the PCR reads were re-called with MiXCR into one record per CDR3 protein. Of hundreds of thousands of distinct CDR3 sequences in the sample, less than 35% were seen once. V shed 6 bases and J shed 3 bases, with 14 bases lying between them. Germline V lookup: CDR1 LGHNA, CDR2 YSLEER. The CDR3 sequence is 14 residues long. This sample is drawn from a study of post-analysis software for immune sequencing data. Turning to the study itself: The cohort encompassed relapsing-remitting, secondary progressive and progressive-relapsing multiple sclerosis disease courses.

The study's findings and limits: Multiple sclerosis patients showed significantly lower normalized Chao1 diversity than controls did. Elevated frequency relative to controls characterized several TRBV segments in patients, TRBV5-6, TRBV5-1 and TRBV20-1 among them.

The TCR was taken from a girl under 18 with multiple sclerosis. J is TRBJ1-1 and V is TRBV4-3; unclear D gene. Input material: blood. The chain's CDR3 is CASSQTDRDTEAFF. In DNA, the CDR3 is TGCGCCAGCAGTCAAACCGATAGGGACACTGAAGCTTTCTTT.